This TCR beta chain is from a study of cytomegalovirus exposure and HLA in healthy donors (dated by TCRdb to about 2017). Turning to the overall study: In an earlier analysis of roughly 590 of the donors, 276 Gb of sequence data and some 100 million unique TCR beta sequences from 180 million or so T cells were reported. An early release that covered about 600 HLA-typed donors contained about 300 gigabases of sequencing data and tens of millions of unique TCR sequences. Of the roughly 400 genotyped donors, 65% to 90% fell in the genetic ancestry cluster associated with self-reported Caucasian donors. The study aimed to test whether signatures of past pathogen exposure could be identified by cataloging public T cell receptors. The T cell repertoires of under 750 subjects were profiled by immunosequencing and related to cytomegalovirus serostatus. A separate validation cohort of roughly 130 different subjects was used in addition to the approximately 610-subject first cohort. High-throughput TCR immunosequencing, statistical association of individual TCRs with disease status, and machine learning were combined to predict cytomegalovirus infection status. A later analysis re-examined previously published TCR beta repertoires from 600 to 700 donors and added high-resolution HLA genotyping to investigate patterns of TCR occurrence. The later analysis used no new phenotypic data to find candidate immune exposures, relying instead on TCR beta sequences and their occurrence across donors. An earlier analysis of more than 450 of the donors used high-throughput TCR beta sequencing to judge whether each TCR beta V gene segment behaved as functional or pseudogenic. Donor age, sex, ethnicity and CMV serostatus were collected together with the repertoire data. In a later genetic analysis, genome-wide SNP genotypes for about 65% of the 666 donors were used, and that subset was treated as a discovery cohort. Every repertoire in the discovery cohort had been generated on one and the same sequencing platform. HLA typing covered class I and class II loci at four-digit resolution. The number of typed donors differed by locus: roughly 629-640 for A, B, C, DRB1 and DQB1; approximately 540 for DQA1; roughly 600 for DPA1; and roughly 450 for DPB1. Four or five DR-DQ haplotypes were treated as single units for association and clustering because of strong linkage in the cohort. Among roughly 400 genotyped donors of the cohort, an average of approximately 250,000 unique TCR beta nucleotide sequences were sequenced per donor, approximately 20% of them non-productive. Results the study describes overall, beyond this receptor: Roughly uniform sequencing depth across donors was assumed in presence/absence analyses, although this assumption may not hold. Across donors, most TCR sequences were observed very rarely, whereas some public TCRs were present in many individuals. An earlier analysis of 587 of the donors showed that most TCR beta V segments appeared in productive rearrangements either about 87% or about 30% of the time, which broadly matched IMGT annotations. A cluster of highly shared sequence variants was judged likely to represent a technical artifact of the sequencing pipeline. According to a later genetic analysis, donors in an Asian-associated ancestry cluster had fewer N-insertions in productive TCRs than the approximately 630-donor mean. In a later analysis, HLA-associated TCR beta chains were found to be more clonally expanded and to have lower generation probabilities than equally common non-associated chains. Because counts were too low, about 15 rarely observed V segments, including chromosome 9 orphons, were left out of the earlier analysis of a few hundred of the donors. Assigning TCR associations to individual alleles was difficult when HLA alleles, especially DR and DQ, strongly co-occurred. In a later analysis, most CMV-associated TCR beta chains were found to appear HLA-restricted, with HLA associations seemingly driven largely by CMV exposure. Specific HLA alleles were associated with 15,000 to 20,000 TCR beta sequences at a false discovery rate of 0.05 in a later analysis. The study listed 150 to 200 TCR beta chains as associated with cytomegalovirus. Correlated functional status among segregating V segments might reflect linkage disequilibrium, but an unknown experimental factor could not be ruled out. Because some donors lacked HLA typing at each locus, the association tests relied only on the typed subset. The authors suggested that the approach could potentially be extended to other disease states and immunological phenotypes. In both the original and validation cohorts, the classifier was reported to diagnose cytomegalovirus status with high specificity and sensitivity. Immune exposure information for the cohort was limited to CMV serostatus. In this cohort, only TCR beta chains were sequenced, and detectable features were limited by the absence of alpha or paired-chain data. The 87-base-pair reads could not distinguish some IMGT-functional V segments, including TRBV6-2 and TRBV6-3, so those segments were excluded. A further reported finding was that TCR beta sequences accurately predicted the HLA-A and HLA-B alleles for most subjects in the first cohort. In a later analysis, TCR association rates were found to vary across HLA loci, with the most associated TCRs seen for DRB1 alleles and the fewest for HLA-C alleles. According to a later analysis, parvovirus B19, influenza, CMV and Epstein-Barr virus appeared linked to several top co-occurrence clusters. Three of the identified cytomegalovirus-associated TCR beta chains were confirmed in vitro to be specific for cytomegalovirus antigens. A later genetic analysis associated a missense DCLRE1C variant with V-gene and J-gene trimming of TCR beta chains, and an independent cohort replicated the association.

With regard to this clone: No antigen is known for it. Per-base qualities were not stored, and no clone one base away is much larger.

The cohort consisted of 600 or so healthy bone marrow donors. All cohort members were sampled while nominally healthy, although unrecorded immune exposures were likely present. The donor tested CMV seropositive, placing the donor among the roughly 300 seropositive members of the cohort. A peripheral blood sample was collected from each donor, and TCR beta sequencing was performed on peripheral blood mononuclear cells. The Qiagen DNeasy Blood Extraction Kit was used to extract genomic DNA from the blood cell samples. From its cysteine to its phenylalanine, the CDR3 spans 13 amino acids. Of the read, only the CDR3 DNA is kept; its 39 bases are in frame from base 1. The germline V and J ends show losses of 7 bases and 6 bases respectively, and no gene match explains 5 bases of the junction. In the germline V gene, CDR1 corresponds to SNHLY and CDR2 to FYNNEI. Library preparation used the immunoSEQ multiplex PCR assay. For the multiplex PCR, a mixture combining 60 forward primers for TCR Vbeta segments and 13 reverse primers for TCR Jbeta segments was used. The CDR3 region of rearranged TCR beta genes was amplified from genomic DNA with a multiplex PCR assay. The Illumina HiSeq System was used to sequence the amplified TCR beta libraries as 87-base-pair reads. Regarding the original processing steps: In a later analysis, some 80 million unique TCR beta chains were counted across the roughly 610 repertoires, and approximately 11 million of these chains were shared by at least two donors. Raw reads were error-corrected and collapsed into unique sequences by a nearest-neighbor algorithm in which closely related sequences were merged to remove PCR and sequencing errors. CDR3 sequences were aligned to IMGT reference sequences to assign V, D and J gene segments. For a sequence to be retained, a match of at least six nucleotides to both a V gene segment and a J gene segment was required. Rearrangements were classified as productive when the CDR3 lacked stop codons and remained in frame with V and J, and all other rearrangements were classified as non-productive. Following IMGT convention, CDR3 was defined as the stretch from the second conserved V-encoded cysteine to the conserved J-encoded phenylalanine. Sequences without an unambiguous match to a single V gene segment were excluded from the earlier analysis of approximately 560 of the donors. In an earlier analysis of several hundred of the donors, V segments were called functional above 56.7% productive rearrangements and were called segregating when the between-donor standard deviation exceeded 5%. A statistical classification framework was developed to diagnose cytomegalovirus status using the catalog of TCR beta chain sequences. A later analysis assigned V and J genes by comparing TCR nucleotide sequences with IMGT/GENE-DB human TR gene sequences. A later analysis assigned CDR3 sequences and most-parsimonious VDJ recombination scenarios with the TCRdist pipeline. A later analysis defined each TCR beta chain by its CDR3 amino acid sequence plus V-gene family, and excluded reads lacking a unique V-gene family. As a way to deal with suspected cross-contamination and a sequencing artifact, a later analysis dropped approximately 570 nucleotide sequences that were highly shared and had low generation probability. A later analysis calculated a clonal expansion index for each public chain from normalized within-repertoire ranks of inferred template counts. In a later analysis, generation probabilities were computed using a VDJ recombination model fitted to out-of-frame rearrangements, and the results were checked against IGoR. In a later analysis, TCR-TCR, TCR-HLA and TCR-CMV co-occurrence was scored with hypergeometric tests, and a repertoire-size bias correction was applied to TCR pairs. A later analysis estimated false discovery rates by permuting HLA or CMV assignments 20 times. A later analysis grouped co-occurring TCRs with DBSCAN, adding TCRdist sequence similarity when clustering within HLA-allele-positive subsets. Repertoires with fewer than 30,000 or more than 120,000 public chains, plus five repertoires with anomalous nucleotide sharing, were excluded from co-occurrence clustering. The immuneACCESS repertoire file appears here via TCRdb, limited to in-frame rearrangements. These files lack a portion of the clones; in checked studies, under half of the deficit traces to unresolved V genes, and the cause of the others is not known. That table is the source of V, J and clone size, and D and trimming were worked out from the DNA. For this sample there are about 120,000 clones; roughly three fifths appear just once. The top ten constitute approximately 11% of the sample.

Sequenced sample: PBMCs. Here the chain combines TRBV2 and TRBJ2-1, with TRBD2 identical over 8 junction bases. This TCR came from a middle-aged man in good health and CMV-seropositive. The CDR3 has the sequence CASNGLAGNEQFF. The sequenced DNA: TGTGCCAGCAATGGGCTAGCGGGCAATGAGCAGTTCTTC.